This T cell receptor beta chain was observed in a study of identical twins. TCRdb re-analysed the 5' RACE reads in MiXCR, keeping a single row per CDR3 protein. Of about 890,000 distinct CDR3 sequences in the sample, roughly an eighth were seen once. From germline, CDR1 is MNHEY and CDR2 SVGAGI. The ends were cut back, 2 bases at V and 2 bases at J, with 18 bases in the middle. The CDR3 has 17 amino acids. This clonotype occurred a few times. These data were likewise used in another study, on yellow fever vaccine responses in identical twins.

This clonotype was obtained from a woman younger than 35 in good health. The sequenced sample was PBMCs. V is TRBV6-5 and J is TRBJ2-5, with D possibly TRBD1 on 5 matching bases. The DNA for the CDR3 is TGTGCCAGCAGTTACACACCCACCAGGGTCGGGCAAGAGACCCAGTACTTC. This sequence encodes CASSYTPTRVGQETQYF.